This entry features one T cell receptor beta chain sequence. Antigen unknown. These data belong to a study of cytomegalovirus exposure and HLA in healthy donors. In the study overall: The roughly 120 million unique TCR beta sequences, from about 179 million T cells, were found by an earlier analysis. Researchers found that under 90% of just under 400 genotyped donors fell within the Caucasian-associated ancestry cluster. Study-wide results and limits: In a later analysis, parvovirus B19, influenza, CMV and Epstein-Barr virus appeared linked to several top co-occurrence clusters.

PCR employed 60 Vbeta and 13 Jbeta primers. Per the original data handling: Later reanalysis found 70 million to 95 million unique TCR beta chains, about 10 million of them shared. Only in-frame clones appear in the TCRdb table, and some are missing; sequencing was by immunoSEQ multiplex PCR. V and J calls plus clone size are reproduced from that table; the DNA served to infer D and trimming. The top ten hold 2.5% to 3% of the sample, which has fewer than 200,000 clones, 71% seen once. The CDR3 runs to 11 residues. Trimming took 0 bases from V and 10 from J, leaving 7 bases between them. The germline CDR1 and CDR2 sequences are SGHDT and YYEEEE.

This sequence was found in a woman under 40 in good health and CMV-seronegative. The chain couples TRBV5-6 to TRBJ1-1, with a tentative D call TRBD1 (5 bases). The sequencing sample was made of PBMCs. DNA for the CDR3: TGTGCCAGCAGCTTGGTGGGGCGAGCTTTCTTT. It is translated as CASSLVGRAFF.